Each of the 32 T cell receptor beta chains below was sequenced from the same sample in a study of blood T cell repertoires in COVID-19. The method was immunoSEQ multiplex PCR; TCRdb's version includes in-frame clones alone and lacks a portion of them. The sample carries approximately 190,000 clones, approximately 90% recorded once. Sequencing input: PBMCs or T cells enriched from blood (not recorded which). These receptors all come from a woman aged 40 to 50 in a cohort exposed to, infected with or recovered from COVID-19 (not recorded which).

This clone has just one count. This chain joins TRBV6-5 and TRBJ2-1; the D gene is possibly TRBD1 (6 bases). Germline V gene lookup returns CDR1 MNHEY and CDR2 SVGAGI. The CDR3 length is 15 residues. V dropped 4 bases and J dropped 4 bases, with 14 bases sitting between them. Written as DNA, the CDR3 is TGTGCCAGCAGTTCCACCGGGACAAAATACAATGAGCAGTTCTTC. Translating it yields CASSSTGTKYNEQFF.

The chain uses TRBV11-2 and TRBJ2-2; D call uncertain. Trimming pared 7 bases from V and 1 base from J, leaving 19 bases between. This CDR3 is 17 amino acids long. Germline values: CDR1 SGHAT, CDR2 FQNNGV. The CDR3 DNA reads TGTGCCAGCACCGACGTCAGACGGCGACTGAACACCGGGGAGCTGTTTTTT. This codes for CASTDVRRRLNTGELFF. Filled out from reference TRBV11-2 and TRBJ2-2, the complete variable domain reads EAGVAQSPRYKIIEKRQSVAFWCNPISGHATLYWYQQILGQGPKLLIQFQNNGVVDDSQLPKDRFSAERLKGVDSTLKIQPAKLEDSAVYLCASTDVRRRLNTGELFFGEGSRLTVL.

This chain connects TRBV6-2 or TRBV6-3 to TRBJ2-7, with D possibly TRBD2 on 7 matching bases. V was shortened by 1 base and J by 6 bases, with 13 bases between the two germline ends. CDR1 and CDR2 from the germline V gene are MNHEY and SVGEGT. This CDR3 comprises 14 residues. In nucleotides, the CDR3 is TGTGCCAGCAGTTACTTCGGGGGGCCCCGCGAGCAGTACTTC. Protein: CASSYFGGPREQYF.

This CDR3 reads CASSPAGPNGNTEAFF. CDR3 coding DNA: TGTGCCAGCAGCCCGGCGGGACCTAATGGGAACACTGAAGCTTTCTTT. This rearrangement joins TRBV13 to TRBJ1-1; D possibly corresponds to TRBD1 (5 bases). The CDR3 is made up of 16 amino acids. The germline V gene has CDR1 PRHDT and CDR2 FYEKMQ (reference sequence). The ends were cut back, 5 bases at V and 1 base at J, with 17 bases in the middle.

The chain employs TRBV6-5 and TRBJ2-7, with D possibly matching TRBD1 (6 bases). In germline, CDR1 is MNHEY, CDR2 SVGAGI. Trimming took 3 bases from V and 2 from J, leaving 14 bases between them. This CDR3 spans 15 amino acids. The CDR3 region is CASSYVSGATYEQYF. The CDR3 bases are TGTGCCAGCAGTTATGTATCAGGGGCTACCTACGAGCAGTACTTC.

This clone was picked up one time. CDR3 in amino acids: CASTPPSGVNYGYTF. CDR3 DNA: TGTGCCAGCACCCCCCCGTCGGGGGTTAACTATGGCTACACCTTC. The chain is built from TRBV9 and TRBJ1-2; maybe TRBD1 (5 bases). The CDR3 consists of 15 residues. Trimming removed 6 bases from V and 1 base from J, with 16 bases in between. Germline V gene lookup returns CDR1 SGDLS and CDR2 YYNGEE. Together with reference TRBV9 and TRBJ1-2, the CDR3 gives the full variable domain: DSGVTQTPKHLITATGQRVTLRCSPRSGDLSVYWYQQSLDQGLQFLIQYYNGEERAKGNILERFSAQQFPDLHSELNLSSLELGDSALYFCASTPPSGVNYGYTFGSGTRLTVV.

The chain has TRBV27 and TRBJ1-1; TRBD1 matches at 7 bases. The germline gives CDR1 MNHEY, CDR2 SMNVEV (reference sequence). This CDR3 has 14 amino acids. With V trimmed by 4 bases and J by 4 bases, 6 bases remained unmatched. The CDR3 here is CASSSQGSPTEAFF. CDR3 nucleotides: TGTGCCAGCAGTTCACAGGGGAGTCCCACTGAAGCTTTCTTT.

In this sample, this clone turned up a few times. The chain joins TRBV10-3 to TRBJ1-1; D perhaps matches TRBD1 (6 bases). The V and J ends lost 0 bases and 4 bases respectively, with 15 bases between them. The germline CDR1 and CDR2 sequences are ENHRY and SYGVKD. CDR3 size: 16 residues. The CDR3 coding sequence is TGTGCCATCAGTGAGTCCGCCAGGGGACACCCCACTGAAGCTTTCTTT. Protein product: CAISESARGHPTEAFF.

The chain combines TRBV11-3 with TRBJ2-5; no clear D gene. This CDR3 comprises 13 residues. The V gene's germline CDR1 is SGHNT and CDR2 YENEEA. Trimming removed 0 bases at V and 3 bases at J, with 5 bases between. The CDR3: CASSLDQEETQYF. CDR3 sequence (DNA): TGTGCCAGCAGCTTAGATCAGGAAGAGACCCAGTACTTC.

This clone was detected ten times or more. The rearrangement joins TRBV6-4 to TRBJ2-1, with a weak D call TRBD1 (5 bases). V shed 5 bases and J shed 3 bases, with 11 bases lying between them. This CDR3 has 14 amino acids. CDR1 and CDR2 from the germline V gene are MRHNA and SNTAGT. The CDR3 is CASSPLRDYNEQFF. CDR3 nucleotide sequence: TGTGCCAGCAGTCCCCTCAGGGACTACAATGAGCAGTTCTTC.

The CDR3 loop reads CASSIVGGLGEAFF. In DNA form, the CDR3 reads TGTGCCAGTAGTATAGTGGGAGGGTTGGGGGAAGCTTTCTTT. V gene TRBV19 combines with J gene TRBJ1-1; D not resolved. The CDR3 contains 14 residues. The germline V and J ends were trimmed by 1 base and 8 bases, with 14 bases remaining between them. The germline CDR1 and CDR2 sequences are LNHDA and SQIVND (reference sequence).

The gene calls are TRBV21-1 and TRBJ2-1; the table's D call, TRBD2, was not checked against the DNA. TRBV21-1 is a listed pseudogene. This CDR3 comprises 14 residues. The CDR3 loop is CASSDPGLANEQFF. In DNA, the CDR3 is TGTGCCAGCAGCGACCCGGGACTAGCAAATGAGCAGTTCTTC.

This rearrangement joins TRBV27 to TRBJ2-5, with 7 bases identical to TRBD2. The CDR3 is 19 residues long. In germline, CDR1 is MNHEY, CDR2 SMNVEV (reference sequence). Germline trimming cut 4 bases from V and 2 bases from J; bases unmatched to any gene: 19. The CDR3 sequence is CASSSSRLPFSSGQETQYF. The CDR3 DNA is TGTGCCAGCAGTTCCTCCAGACTCCCGTTCTCTAGCGGACAAGAGACCCAGTACTTC.

CDR3 residues: CASSLGFGDNDYGYTF. The CDR3 DNA follows: TGCGCCAGCAGCTTGGGGTTTGGAGATAACGACTATGGCTACACCTTC. The chain couples TRBV5-1 to TRBJ1-2; D not resolved. The germline CDR1 and CDR2 sequences are SGHRS and YFSETQ. V was clipped by 0 bases and J by 3 bases, with 15 bases between them. The length of the CDR3 is 16 residues. Together with reference TRBV5-1 and TRBJ1-2, the CDR3 gives the full variable domain: KAGVTQTPRYLIKTRGQQVTLSCSPISGHRSVSWYQQTPGQGLQFLFEYFSETQRNKGNFPGRFSGRQFSNSRSEMNVSTLELGDSALYLCASSLGFGDNDYGYTFGSGTRLTVV.

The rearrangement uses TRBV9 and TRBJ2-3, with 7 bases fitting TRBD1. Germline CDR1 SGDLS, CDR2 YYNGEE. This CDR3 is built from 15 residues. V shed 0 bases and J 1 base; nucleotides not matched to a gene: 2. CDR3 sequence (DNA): TGTGCCAGCAGCGTAGGAGGGGGCGGCACAGATACGCAGTATTTT. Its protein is CASSVGGGGTDTQYF.

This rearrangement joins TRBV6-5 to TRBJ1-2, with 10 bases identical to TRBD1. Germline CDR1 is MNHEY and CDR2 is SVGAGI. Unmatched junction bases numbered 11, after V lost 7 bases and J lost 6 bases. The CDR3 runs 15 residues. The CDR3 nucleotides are TGTGCCAGCACGATCGGGACAGGGGAGGGAAATGGCTACACCTTC. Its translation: CASTIGTGEGNGYTF.

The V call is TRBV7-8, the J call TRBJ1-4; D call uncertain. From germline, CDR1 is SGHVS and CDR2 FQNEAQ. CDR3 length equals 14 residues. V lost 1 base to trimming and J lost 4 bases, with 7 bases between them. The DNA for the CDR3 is TGTGCCAGCAGCTTAGGGCCTTATAATGAAAAACTGTTTTTT. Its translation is CASSLGPYNEKLFF.

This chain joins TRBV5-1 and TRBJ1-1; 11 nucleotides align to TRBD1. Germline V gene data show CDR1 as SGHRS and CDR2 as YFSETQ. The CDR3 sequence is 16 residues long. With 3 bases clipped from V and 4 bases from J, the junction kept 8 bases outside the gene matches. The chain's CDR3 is CASSWGQGGIGTEAFF. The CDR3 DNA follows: TGCGCCAGCAGCTGGGGACAGGGGGGTATAGGCACTGAAGCTTTCTTT.

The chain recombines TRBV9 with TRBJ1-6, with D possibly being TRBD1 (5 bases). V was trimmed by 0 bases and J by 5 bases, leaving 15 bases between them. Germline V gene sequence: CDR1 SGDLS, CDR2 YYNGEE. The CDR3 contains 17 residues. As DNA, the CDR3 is TGTGCCAGCAGCGTAGCAGTGTCAGGGAGGAATAATTCACCCCTCCACTTT. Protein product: CASSVAVSGRNNSPLHF.

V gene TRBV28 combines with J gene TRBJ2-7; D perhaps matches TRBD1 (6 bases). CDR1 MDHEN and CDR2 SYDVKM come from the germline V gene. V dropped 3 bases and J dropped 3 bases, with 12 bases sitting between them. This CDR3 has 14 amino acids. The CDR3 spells CASSFGQRIYEQYF. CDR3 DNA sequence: TGTGCCAGCAGTTTCGGACAGAGAATCTACGAGCAGTACTTC.

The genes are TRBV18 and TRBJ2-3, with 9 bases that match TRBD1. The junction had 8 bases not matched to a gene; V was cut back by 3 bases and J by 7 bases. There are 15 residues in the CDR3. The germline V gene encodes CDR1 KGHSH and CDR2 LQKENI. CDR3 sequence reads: CASSPPGQGLNTQYF. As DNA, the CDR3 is TGTGCCAGCTCACCGCCGGGACAGGGCTTGAATACGCAGTATTTT.

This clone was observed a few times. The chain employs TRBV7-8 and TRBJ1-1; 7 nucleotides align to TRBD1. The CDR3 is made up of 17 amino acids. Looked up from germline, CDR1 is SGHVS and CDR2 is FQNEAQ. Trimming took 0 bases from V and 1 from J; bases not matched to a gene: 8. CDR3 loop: CASSLAGTVQRNTEAFF. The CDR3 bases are TGTGCCAGCAGCTTAGCAGGGACAGTTCAGAGGAACACTGAAGCTTTCTTT.

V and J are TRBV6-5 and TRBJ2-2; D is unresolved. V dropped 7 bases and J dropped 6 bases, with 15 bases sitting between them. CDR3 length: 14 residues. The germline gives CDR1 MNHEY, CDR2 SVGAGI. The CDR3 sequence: CASTVRSESGELFF. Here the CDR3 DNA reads TGTGCCAGCACTGTCAGGTCTGAATCCGGGGAGCTGTTTTTT.

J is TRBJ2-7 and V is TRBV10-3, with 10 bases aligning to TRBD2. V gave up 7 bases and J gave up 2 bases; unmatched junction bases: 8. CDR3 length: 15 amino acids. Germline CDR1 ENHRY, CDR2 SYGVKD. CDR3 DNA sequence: TGTGCCATCACCACGCAGCGGGAGGGGACCTACGAGCAGTACTTC. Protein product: CAITTQREGTYEQYF.

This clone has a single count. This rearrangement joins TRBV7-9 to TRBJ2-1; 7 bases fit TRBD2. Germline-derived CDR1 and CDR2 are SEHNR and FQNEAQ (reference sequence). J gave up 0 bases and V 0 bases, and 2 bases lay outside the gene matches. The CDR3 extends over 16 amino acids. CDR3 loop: CASSLAERGSYNEQFF. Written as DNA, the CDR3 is TGTGCCAGCAGCTTAGCGGAGCGGGGCTCCTACAATGAGCAGTTCTTC.

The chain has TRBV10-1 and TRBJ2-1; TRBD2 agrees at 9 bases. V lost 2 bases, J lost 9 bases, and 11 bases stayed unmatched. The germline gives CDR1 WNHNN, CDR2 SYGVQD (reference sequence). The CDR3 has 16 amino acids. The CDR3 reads CASSEPTRGGTTEQFF. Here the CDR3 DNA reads TGCGCCAGCAGTGAGCCGACGCGGGGGGGTACGACTGAGCAGTTCTTC.

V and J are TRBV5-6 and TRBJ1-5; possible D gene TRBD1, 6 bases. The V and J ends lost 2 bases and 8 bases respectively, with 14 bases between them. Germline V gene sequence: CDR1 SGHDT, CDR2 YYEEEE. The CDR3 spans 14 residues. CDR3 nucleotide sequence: TGTGCCAGCAGCTTCGGCGGGGGCCGGGAGCCCCAGCATTTT. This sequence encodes CASSFGGGREPQHF. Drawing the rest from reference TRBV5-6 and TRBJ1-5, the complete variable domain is DAGVTQSPTHLIKTRGQQVTLRCSPKSGHDTVSWYQQALGQGPQFIFQYYEEEERQRGNFPDRFSGHQFPNYSSELNVNALLLGDSALYLCASSFGGGREPQHFGDGTRLSIL.

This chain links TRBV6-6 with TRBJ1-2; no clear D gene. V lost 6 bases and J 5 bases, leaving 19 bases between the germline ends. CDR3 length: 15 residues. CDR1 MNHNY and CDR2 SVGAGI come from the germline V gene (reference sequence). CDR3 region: CASSDAGGRIYGYTF. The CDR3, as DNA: TGTGCCAGCAGCGACGCGGGTGGCCGGATTTATGGCTACACCTTC.

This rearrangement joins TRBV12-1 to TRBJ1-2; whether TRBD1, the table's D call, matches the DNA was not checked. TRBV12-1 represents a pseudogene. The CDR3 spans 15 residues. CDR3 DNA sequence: TGTGCCAGCCAGGTTATGTGGGTTTTTTGCTATGGCTACACCTTC. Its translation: CASQVMWVFCYGYTF.

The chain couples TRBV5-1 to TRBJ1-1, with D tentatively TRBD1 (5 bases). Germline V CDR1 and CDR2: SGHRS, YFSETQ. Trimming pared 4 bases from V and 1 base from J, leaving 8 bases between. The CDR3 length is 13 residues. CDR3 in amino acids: CASSIQENTEAFF. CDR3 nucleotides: TGCGCCAGCAGCATACAGGAGAACACTGAAGCTTTCTTT.

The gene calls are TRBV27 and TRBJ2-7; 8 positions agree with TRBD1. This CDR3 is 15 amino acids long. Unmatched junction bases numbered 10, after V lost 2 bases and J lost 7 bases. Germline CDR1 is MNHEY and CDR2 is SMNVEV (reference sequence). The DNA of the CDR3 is TGTGCCAGCAGTTTAAATACGCAGGGGGCAAGAGAGCAGTACTTC. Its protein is CASSLNTQGAREQYF.

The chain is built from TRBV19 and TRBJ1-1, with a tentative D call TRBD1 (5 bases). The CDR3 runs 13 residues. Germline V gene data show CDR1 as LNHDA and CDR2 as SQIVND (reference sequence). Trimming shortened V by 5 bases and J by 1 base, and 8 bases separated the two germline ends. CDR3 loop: CASSAGQNTEAFF. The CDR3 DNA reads TGTGCCAGTAGTGCAGGACAGAACACTGAAGCTTTCTTT.